Described below is a single TCR beta chain sequence and its context. The germline V and J ends were trimmed by 5 bases and 6 bases, with 19 bases remaining between them. The CDR3 sequence is 15 residues long. From germline, CDR1 is SGHVS and CDR2 FQNEAQ. This sample is part of a study of control samples from healthy donors and cancer patients. Assay: immunoSEQ multiplex PCR; the TCRdb copy retains only in-frame clones and omits some. The sample comprises 100,000 or so clones, 83% of which are singletons, and about 13% rests with the top ten. Sequences were obtained from blood. The TCR sequence derives from a woman aged 45-60 years in good health. The chain couples TRBV7-8 to TRBJ1-1, with D possibly TRBD1 on 6 matching bases. CDR3 region: CASSVIHSGAAEAFF. The DNA of the CDR3 is TGTGCCAGCAGCGTAATCCATTCGGGGGCGGCTGAAGCTTTCTTT.